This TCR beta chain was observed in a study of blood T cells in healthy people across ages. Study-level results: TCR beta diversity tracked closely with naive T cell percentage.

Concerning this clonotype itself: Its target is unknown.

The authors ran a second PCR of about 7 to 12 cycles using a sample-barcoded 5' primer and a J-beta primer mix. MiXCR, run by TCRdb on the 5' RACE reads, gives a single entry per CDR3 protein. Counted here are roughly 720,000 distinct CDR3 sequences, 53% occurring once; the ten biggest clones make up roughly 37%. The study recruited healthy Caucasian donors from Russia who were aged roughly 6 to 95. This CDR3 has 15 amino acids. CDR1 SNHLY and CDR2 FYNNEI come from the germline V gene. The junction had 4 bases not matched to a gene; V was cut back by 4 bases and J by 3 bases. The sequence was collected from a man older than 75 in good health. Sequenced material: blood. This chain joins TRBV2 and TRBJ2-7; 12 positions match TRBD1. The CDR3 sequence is CASSGRDRGLYEQYF. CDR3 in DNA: TGTGCCAGCAGTGGGAGGGACAGGGGGCTCTACGAGCAGTACTTC.